The 12 T cell receptor beta chains given below trace back to one sample, sequenced in a study of control samples from healthy donors and cancer patients. Clones were sequenced by immunoSEQ multiplex PCR, and TCRdb holds only the in-frame ones, with some missing. The sample carries tens of thousands of clones, roughly 87% recorded once. The specimen was blood. The receptors stem from a woman between 50 and 59 years old in good health.

The CDR3 DNA follows: TGCGCCAGCAGTCAATGCGCAGGAAACACCATATATTTT. It encodes CASSQCAGNTIYF. V is TRBV23-1 and J is TRBJ1-3; no definite D call. TRBV23-1 belongs to the ORF category, with a function that is uncertain. The CDR3 contains 13 residues. V lost 1 base and J 4 bases, leaving 5 bases between the germline ends.

This clone was counted once. This rearrangement joins TRBV11-2 to TRBJ2-7; D not resolved. CDR3 length: 13 amino acids. V dropped 3 bases and J dropped 5 bases, with 11 bases sitting between them. Germline V gene data show CDR1 as SGHAT and CDR2 as FQNNGV. CDR3 sequence: CASSFWGMDEQYF. The CDR3 DNA is TGTGCCAGCAGCTTCTGGGGTATGGACGAGCAGTACTTC.

This chain joins TRBV4-1 and TRBJ2-1, with D perhaps TRBD1 (5 bases). This CDR3 contains 16 residues. The germline V and J ends were trimmed by 3 bases and 0 bases, with 12 bases remaining between them. CDR1 is MGHRA and CDR2 is YSYEKL in the germline V gene. The CDR3 here is CASSQATASSYNEQFF. In nucleotides, the CDR3 is TGCGCCAGCAGCCAGGCGACAGCAAGCTCCTACAATGAGCAGTTCTTC.

This clone appeared once. This chain links TRBV7-3 with TRBJ2-1; 11 nucleotides align to TRBD2. After removal of 2 bases from V and 5 bases from J, the junction contained 2 bases not matched to a gene. The CDR3 runs 15 residues. CDR1 SGHTA and CDR2 FQGTGA come from the germline V gene. In DNA, the CDR3 is TGTGCCAGCAGCTTATTAGCGGGAGGGAACAATGAGCAGTTCTTC. This sequence encodes CASSLLAGGNNEQFF.

V usage is TRBV27 and J usage is TRBJ2-1, with 14 bases fitting TRBD2. Germline CDR1 MNHEY, CDR2 SMNVEV (reference sequence). This CDR3 region has 15 residues. Trimming took 7 bases from V and 9 from J; bases not matched to a gene: 8. In DNA form, the CDR3 reads TGTGCCAGCACCAAAGGAGGACTAGCGGGAGGTGAGCAGTTCTTC. Amino acid sequence: CASTKGGLAGGEQFF.

The chain uses TRBV10-1 and TRBJ2-1, with 14 bases lining up with TRBD2. Trimming cost V 2 bases and J 7 bases; bases outside gene matches: 4. The V gene's germline CDR1 is WNHNN and CDR2 SYGVQD (reference sequence). The CDR3 runs to 16 residues. CDR3 bases: TGCGCCAGCAGTGAGGGACTAGCGGGAGGTGGGAATGAGCAGTTCTTC. This sequence encodes CASSEGLAGGGNEQFF.

The gene calls are TRBV6-1 and TRBJ1-2, with 7 bases lining up with TRBD1. The length of the CDR3 is 13 residues. Germline V gene data show CDR1 as MNHNS and CDR2 as SASEGT. With V trimmed by 2 bases and J by 4 bases, 1 base remained unmatched. The CDR3, as DNA: TGTGCCAGCAGTGAACAGGGGGTCTATGGCTACACCTTC. Protein sequence: CASSEQGVYGYTF.

This clone was counted once. This chain joins TRBV2 and TRBJ2-3; TRBD1 matches at 10 bases. The length of the CDR3 is 15 residues. V trimming: 4 bases; J trimming: 5 bases; junction bases outside the gene matches: 6. CDR1 is SNHLY and CDR2 is FYNNEI in the germline V gene. In DNA, the CDR3 is TGTGCCAGCAGTGGACAGGGGGCGATCGGAGATACGCAGTATTTT. Translated, it gives CASSGQGAIGDTQYF.

V usage is TRBV2 and J usage is TRBJ2-6, with D possibly being TRBD2 (6 bases). CDR1 is SNHLY, CDR2 FYNNEI, per germline. Trimming cost V 8 bases and J 4 bases, with 9 bases left between them. CDR3 length equals 13 residues. The CDR3 region has the DNA TGTGCCAGCCGCGGGGTGGGGGCCAACGTCCTGACTTTC. Amino acid sequence: CASRGVGANVLTF. The full variable domain, completed using reference TRBV2 and TRBJ2-6, is EPEVTQTPSHQVTQMGQEVILRCVPISNHLYFYWYRQILGQKVEFLVSFYNNEISEKSEIFDDQFSVERPDGSNFTLKIRSTKLEDSAMYFCASRGVGANVLTFGAGSRLTVL.

This clone was detected only once. The chain recombines TRBV19 with TRBJ2-1, with TRBD2 matching over 8 bases. The CDR3 contains 17 residues. Germline values: CDR1 LNHDA, CDR2 SQIVND (reference sequence). Trimming removed 6 bases from V and 9 bases from J; junction bases left unmatched: 19. CDR3 sequence (DNA): TGTGCCAGTAGAGCCGGGACTAGTAGTTTACCCGAGGGTGAGCAGTTCTTC. It specifies CASRAGTSSLPEGEQFF.

The chain is built from TRBV7-2 and TRBJ2-1, with 8 bases lining up with TRBD2. After removal of 1 base from V and 4 bases from J, the junction contained 3 bases not matched to a gene. Germline CDR1 is SGHTA and CDR2 is FQGNSA. The CDR3 has 15 amino acids. CDR3 nucleotide sequence: TGTGCCAGCAGCTTAGGGACTAGCAGGTACAATGAGCAGTTCTTC. Protein product: CASSLGTSRYNEQFF.

The CDR3 nucleotides read TGTGCCAGTAGTCGTGGAACGTTCCGAGGCTCCGCGACCGGGGAGCTGTTTTTT. Translating it yields CASSRGTFRGSATGELFF. The chain combines TRBV19 with TRBJ2-2; D is unresolved. Deletions cut 5 bases from V and 5 bases from J, with 24 bases between. Germline CDR1 reads LNHDA; CDR2 reads SQIVND (reference sequence). The CDR3 sequence is 18 residues long.